This T cell receptor (beta chain) comes out of a study of shared clonotypes between healthy human individuals. Germline V lookup: CDR1 MNHNY, CDR2 SVGAGI (reference sequence). Trimming cost V 7 bases and J 16 bases, with 17 bases left between them. This CDR3 region has 12 residues. Measured with immunoSEQ multiplex PCR; TCRdb has only the in-frame clones, and not every one. Found here are about 1 million clones, 75% of them singletons; the top ten hold nearly 1.5%. The sequenced sample consisted of memory CD4+ T cells sorted from blood. As to subset: CD45RA-negative fraction. This chain uses TRBV6-6 with TRBJ1-6; TRBD1 is a possible D gene (6 bases). The clonotype originates from a man in his late teens or twenties in good health. CDR3: CASTPGATYLHF. The CDR3 DNA is TGTGCCAGCACCCCGGGGGCGACGTATCTCCACTTT.